This TCR beta chain appears in the sequencing data of a study of beta chain features in type 1 diabetes. This CDR3 comprises 14 residues. The germline V gene encodes CDR1 ENHRY and CDR2 SYGVKD. V lost 6 bases to trimming and J lost 2 bases; unmatched junction nucleotides: 5. Study-level results: For Type 1 diabetes patients, all four CD4+ subsets carried TCRB CDR3s that were moderately but significantly shorter. Insertions were fewer and deletions more numerous at VDJ junctions in type 1 diabetes patients.

Regarding this clone: Its antigen is as yet unknown.

Every bit of the isolated RNA underwent reverse transcription, so sequencing read expressed TCRB transcripts. Libraries were prepared by immunoSEQ multiplex PCR; TCRdb keeps only in-frame clonotypes and omits some of them. The sample holds 150,000 to 200,000 clones, over 55% seen once. This TCR came from a man aged 30 to 39 with type 1 diabetes. The rearrangement links TRBV10-3 to TRBJ2-3, with TRBD2 matching over 7 bases. The sample comprised naive CD4+ T cells from blood. The CDR3 is CAIRGGGNTDTQYF. DNA of the CDR3: TGTGCCATCAGGGGCGGGGGAAACACAGATACGCAGTATTTT.